The sequence of this TCR beta chain was determined in a study of shared T cell receptors in the human thymus. V was clipped by 3 bases and J by 3 bases, with 12 bases between them. CDR1 SGHDT and CDR2 YYEEEE come from the germline V gene. CDR3 length: 14 residues. Using immunoSEQ multiplex PCR, the repertoire was profiled, and TCRdb retains in-frame clones only, with some absent. The sample has 700,000 or so clones, 80% to 90% seen once. This sample was shared with a second study, whose subject was human thymus T cells. That report adds: The donor group consisted of healthy Finnish infants who were having corrective surgery for congenital heart defects. Thymic material originated from resections removed in the course of corrective heart surgery.

The chain links TRBV5-6 to TRBJ1-1; D ambiguous. This TCR came from a girl less than two years old with a congenital heart defect. Material: thymocytes. CDR3 DNA sequence: TGTGCCAGCAGCTGTGGACGGACTGACACTGAAGCTTTCTTT. Its protein is CASSCGRTDTEAFF.